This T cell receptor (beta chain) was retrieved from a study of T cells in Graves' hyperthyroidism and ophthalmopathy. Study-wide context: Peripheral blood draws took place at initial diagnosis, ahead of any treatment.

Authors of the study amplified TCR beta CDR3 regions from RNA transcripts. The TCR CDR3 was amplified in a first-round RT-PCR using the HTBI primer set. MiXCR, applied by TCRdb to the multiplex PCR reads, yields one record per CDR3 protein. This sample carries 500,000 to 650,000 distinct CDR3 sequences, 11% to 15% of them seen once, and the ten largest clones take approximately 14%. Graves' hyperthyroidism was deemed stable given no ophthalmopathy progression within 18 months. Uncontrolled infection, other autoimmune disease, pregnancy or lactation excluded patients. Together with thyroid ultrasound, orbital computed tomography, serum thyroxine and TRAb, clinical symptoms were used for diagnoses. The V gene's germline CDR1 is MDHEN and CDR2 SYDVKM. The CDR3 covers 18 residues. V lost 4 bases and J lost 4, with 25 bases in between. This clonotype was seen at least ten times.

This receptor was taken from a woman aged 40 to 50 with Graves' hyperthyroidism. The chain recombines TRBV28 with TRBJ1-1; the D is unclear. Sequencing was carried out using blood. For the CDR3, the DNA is TGTGCCAGCAGTTCCCCGCCTAACTGGCGTTTAGAGAGCACTGAAGCTTTCTTT. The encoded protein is CASSSPPNWRLESTEAFF.